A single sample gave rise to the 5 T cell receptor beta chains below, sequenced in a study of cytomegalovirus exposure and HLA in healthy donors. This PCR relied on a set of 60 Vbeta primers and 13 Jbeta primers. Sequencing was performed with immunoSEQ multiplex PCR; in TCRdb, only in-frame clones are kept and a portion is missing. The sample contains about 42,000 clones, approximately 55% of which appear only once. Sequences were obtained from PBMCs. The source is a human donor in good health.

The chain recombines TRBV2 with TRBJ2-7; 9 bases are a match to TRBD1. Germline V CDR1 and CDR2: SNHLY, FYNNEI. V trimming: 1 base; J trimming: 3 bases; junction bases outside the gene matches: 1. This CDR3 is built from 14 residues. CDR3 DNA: TGTGCCAGCAGTGAAGGGACAGGGGACTACGAGCAGTACTTC. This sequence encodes CASSEGTGDYEQYF.

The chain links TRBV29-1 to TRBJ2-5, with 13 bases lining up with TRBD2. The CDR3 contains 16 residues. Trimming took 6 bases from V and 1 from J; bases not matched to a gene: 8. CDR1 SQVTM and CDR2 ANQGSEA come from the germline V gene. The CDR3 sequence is CSVQGTSGDFQETQYF. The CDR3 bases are TGCAGCGTGCAGGGGACTAGCGGGGACTTCCAAGAGACCCAGTACTTC.

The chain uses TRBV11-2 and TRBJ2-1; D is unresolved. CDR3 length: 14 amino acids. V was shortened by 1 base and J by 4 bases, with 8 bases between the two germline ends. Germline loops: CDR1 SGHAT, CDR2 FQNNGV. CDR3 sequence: CASSLGAVYNEQFF. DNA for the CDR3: TGTGCCAGCAGCTTAGGGGCCGTTTACAATGAGCAGTTCTTC.

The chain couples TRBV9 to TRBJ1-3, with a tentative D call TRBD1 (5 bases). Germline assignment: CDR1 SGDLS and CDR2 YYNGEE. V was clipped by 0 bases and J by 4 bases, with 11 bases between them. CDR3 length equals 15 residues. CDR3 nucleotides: TGTGCCAGCAGCGTAGACCAGGGAAGAGGAAACACCATATATTTT. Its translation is CASSVDQGRGNTIYF.

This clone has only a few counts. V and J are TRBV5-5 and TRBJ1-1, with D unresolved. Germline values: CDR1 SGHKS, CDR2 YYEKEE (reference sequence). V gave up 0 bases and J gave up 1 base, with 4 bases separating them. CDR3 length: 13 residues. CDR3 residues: CASSLDRNTEAFF. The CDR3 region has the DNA TGTGCCAGCAGCTTGGACAGGAACACTGAAGCTTTCTTT.